The TCR beta chain described here comes from a study of early T cells in non-severe SARS-CoV-2 infection. In the study overall: The chains were unpaired, and the sequenced material was bulk RNA from unsorted whole blood. Study observations and caveats: A preference for anti-spike CD8 responses marked VDJdb matching, which missed private and CD4 specificities.

CDR1 and CDR2 (germline): SGHVS, FQNEAQ. The V end lost 5 bases, the J end lost 4 bases, and 25 bases lay between the germline ends. This CDR3 region has 18 residues. About this clonotype: Antigen: not known.

Individual cDNA molecules carried attached unique molecular identifiers. Each CDR3 protein is one row after TCRdb ran MiXCR on the 5' RACE reads. The sample lists tens of thousands of distinct CDR3 sequences; around an eighth were seen once. The clonotype was recovered from an adult who was a healthcare worker with PCR-confirmed SARS-CoV-2 infection or an uninfected control (not recorded which). What was sequenced was whole blood. The chain has TRBV7-8 and TRBJ2-3; D uncertain. The CDR3 coding sequence is TGTGCCAGCAGCCGCAGGCGTCCGAGCCAAATTGGCCCAGATACGCAGTATTTT. It specifies CASSRRRPSQIGPDTQYF.